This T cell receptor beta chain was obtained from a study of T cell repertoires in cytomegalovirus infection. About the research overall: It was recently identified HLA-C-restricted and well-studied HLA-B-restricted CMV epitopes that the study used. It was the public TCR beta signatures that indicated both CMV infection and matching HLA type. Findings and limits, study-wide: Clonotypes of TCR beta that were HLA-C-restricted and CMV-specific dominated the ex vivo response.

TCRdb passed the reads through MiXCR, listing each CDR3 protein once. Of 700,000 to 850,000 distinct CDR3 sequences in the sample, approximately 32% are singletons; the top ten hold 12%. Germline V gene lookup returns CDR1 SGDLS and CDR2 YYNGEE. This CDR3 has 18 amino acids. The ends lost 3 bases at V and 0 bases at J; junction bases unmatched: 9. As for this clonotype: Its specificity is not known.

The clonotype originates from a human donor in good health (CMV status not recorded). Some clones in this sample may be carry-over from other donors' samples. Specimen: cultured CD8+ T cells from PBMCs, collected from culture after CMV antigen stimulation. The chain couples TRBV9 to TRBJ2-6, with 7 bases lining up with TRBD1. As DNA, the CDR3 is TGTGCCAGCAGCGCAGGACAGGCACTAGGCTCTGGGGCCAACGTCCTGACTTTC. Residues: CASSAGQALGSGANVLTF.